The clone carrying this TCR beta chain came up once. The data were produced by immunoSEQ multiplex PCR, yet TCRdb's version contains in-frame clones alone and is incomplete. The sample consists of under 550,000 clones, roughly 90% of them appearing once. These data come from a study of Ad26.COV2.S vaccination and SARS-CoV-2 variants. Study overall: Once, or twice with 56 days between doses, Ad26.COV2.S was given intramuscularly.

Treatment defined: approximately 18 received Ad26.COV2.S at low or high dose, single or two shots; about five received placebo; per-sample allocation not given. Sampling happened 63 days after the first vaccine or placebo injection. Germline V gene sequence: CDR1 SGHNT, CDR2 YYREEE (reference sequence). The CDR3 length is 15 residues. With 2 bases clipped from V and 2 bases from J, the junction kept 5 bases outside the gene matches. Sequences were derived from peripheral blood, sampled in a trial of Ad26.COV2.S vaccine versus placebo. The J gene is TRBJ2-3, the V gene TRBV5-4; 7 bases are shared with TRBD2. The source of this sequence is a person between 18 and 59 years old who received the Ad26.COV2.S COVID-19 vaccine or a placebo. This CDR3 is CASSLAAGHTDTQYF. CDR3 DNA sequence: TGTGCCAGCAGCTTAGCAGCGGGGCACACAGATACGCAGTATTTT.